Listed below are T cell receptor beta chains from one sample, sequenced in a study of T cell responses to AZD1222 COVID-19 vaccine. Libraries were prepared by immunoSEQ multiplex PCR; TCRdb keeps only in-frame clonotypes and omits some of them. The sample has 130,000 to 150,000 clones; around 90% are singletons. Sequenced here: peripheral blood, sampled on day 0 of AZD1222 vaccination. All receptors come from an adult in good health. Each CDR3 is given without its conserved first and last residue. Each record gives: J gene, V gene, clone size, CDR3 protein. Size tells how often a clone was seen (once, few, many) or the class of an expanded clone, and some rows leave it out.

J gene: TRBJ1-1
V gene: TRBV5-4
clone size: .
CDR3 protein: ASSLAWGRGTNTEAF

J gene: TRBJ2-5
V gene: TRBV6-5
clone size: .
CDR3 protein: ASRVAGVSQTQY

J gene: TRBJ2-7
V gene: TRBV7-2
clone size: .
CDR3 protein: ASSYPTSGGPYEQY

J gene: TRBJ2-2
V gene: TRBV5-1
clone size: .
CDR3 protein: ASSSEVPGELF

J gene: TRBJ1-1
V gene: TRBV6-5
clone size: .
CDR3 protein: ASSYSRRLVVVAF

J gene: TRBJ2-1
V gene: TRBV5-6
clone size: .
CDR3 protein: ASSFSEQGQF

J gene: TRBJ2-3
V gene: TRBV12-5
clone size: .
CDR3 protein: ASGLDPGHPTDTQY

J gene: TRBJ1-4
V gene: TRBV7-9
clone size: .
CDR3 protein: ASSAKKGSSTNEKLF

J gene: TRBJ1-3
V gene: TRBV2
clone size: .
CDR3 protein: ASSERGNTIY

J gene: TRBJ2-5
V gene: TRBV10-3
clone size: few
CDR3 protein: AISDAARGRQETQY

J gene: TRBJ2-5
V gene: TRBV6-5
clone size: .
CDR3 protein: ASSYGLANQETQY

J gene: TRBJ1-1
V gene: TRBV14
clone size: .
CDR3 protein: ASSQARGSGGAF

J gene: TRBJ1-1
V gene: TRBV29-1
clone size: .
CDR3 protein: SVGTGAVTEAF

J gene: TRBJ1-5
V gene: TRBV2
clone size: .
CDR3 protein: ASNGQVNQPQH

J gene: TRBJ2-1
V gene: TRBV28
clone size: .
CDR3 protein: ASSSIGQGVKNEQF

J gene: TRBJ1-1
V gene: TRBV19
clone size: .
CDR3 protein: ASSMRGGDTEAF

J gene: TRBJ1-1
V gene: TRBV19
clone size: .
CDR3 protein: ASSILTGAPEAF

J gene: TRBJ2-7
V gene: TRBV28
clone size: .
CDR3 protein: ASSLPSSYEQY

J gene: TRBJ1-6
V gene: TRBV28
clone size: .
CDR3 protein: ASRSIGSSPLH

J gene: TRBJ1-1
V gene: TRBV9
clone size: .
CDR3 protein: ASSVAGGVGVNTEAF

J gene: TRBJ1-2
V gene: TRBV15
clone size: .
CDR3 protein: ATSVRRTDGYT

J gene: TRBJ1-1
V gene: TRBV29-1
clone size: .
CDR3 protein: SVFRQGNTEAF

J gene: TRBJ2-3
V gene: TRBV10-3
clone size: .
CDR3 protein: AISANTDTQY

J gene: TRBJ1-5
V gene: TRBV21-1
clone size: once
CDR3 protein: ASSAWLDQPQH

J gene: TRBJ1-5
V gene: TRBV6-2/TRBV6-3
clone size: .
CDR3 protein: ASTPGGARQPQH

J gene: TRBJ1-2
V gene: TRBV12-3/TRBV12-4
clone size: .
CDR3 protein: ASKRGQGKGYT

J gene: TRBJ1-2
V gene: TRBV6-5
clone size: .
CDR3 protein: ASVESPNYGYT

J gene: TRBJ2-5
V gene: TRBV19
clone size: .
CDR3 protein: ASSIEPSGSFWREGLY

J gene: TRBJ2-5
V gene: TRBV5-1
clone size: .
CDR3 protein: ASGKGETQY

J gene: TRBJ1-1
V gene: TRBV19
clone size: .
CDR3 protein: ASREQGSGNTEAF

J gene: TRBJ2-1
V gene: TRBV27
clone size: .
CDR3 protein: ATKALAGANEQF

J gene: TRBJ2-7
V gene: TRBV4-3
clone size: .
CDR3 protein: ASSPGLAKAYEQY

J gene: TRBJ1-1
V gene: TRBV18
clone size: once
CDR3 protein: ASSPLDEAF

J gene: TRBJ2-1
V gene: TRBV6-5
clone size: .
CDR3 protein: ASSPLTSGSEQF

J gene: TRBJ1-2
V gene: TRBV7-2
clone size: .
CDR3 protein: ASTSTGQNYGYT

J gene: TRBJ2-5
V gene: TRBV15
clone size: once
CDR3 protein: ATSDGGEETQY

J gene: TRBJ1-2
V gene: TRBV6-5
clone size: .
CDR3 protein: AVDYLVGYT

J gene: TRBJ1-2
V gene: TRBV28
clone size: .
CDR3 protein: AAGTGGSYGYT

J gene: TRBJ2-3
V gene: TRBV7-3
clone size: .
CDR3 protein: ASSSSGHTQY